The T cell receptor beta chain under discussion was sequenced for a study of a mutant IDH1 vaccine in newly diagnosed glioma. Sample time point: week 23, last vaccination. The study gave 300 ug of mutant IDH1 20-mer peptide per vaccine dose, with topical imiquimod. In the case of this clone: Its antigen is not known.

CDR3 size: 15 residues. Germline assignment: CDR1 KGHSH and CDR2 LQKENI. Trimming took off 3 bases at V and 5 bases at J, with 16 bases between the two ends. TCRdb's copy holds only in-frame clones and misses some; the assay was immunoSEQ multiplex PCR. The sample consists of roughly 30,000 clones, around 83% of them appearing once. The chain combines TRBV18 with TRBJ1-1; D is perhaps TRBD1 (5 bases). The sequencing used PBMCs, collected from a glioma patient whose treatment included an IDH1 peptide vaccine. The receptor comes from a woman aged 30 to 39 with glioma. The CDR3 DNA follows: TGTGCCAGCTCACCGACTCCCGATGGGGGGACTGAAGCTTTCTTT. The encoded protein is CASSPTPDGGTEAFF.